These 3 T cell receptor beta chains were sequenced from one sample in a study of monozygotic twins with inflammatory bowel disease. TCRdb re-called the 5' RACE reads and catalogs CDR3 proteins one per entry, DNA excluded. The listing records roughly 150,000 distinct CDR3 sequences. Input material: blood. Every receptor here comes from a human donor with ulcerative colitis or Crohn's disease, or a healthy co-twin of an affected twin (not recorded which).

The chain links TRBV6-1 to TRBJ1-1; the D call of TRBD1 rests on TCRdb alone, since no DNA is present to check it. The germline V gene has CDR1 MNHNS and CDR2 SASEGT. CDR3 length equals 14 residues. The CDR3 here is CASGEQVGGTEAFF.

V usage is TRBV28 and J usage is TRBJ2-7; the TRBD1 assignment by TCRdb is unverifiable without DNA. The germline V gene has CDR1 MDHEN and CDR2 SYDVKM. The CDR3 is 14 amino acids. The CDR3 is CASSVIQVPYEQYF.

CDR3 residues: CASSLSIDKGLFF. This rearrangement joins TRBV28 to TRBJ1-4; lacking DNA, the TRBD1 call made by TCRdb goes unchecked. The germline CDR1 and CDR2 sequences are MDHEN and SYDVKM. The CDR3 covers 13 residues.